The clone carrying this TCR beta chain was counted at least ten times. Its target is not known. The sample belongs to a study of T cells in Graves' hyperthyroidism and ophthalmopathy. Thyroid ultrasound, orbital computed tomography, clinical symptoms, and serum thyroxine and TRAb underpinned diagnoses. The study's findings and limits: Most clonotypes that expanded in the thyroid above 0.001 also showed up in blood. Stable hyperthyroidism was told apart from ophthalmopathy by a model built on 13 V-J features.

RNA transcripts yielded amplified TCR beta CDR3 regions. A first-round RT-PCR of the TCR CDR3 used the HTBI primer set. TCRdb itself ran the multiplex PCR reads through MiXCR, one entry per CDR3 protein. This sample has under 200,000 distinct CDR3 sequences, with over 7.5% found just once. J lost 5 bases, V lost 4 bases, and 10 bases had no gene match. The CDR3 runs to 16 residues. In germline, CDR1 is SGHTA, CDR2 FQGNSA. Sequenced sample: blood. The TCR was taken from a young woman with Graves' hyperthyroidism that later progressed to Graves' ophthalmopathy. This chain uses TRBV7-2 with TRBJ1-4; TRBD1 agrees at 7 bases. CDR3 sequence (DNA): TGTGCCAGCAGCTCGATGACAGGGAGAAAGAATGAAAAACTGTTTTTT. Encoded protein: CASSSMTGRKNEKLFF. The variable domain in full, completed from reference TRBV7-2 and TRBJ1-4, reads GAGVSQSPSNKVTEKGKDVELRCDPISGHTALYWYRQSLGQGLEFLIYFQGNSAPDKSGLPSDRFSAERTGGSVSTLTIQRTQQEDSAVYLCASSSMTGRKNEKLFFGSGTQLSVL.